This entry describes one T cell receptor (beta chain). Its antigen remains unidentified. Germline and junction disagree at one end, which may indicate a read error. Other DNA sequences from this sample encode an identical CDR3 as well. A total of 35 to 45 patients with non-small-cell lung cancer that had been surgically resected, each with specimens from both a primary tumor and a brain metastasis, made up the cohort. The tumor specimens consisted of archival formalin-fixed, paraffin-embedded tissues. The data were taken from a study of brain metastases from non-small cell lung cancer (dated by TCRdb to 2018 to 2020). For the wider study: The study profiled the immune microenvironment of paired resected primary tumors and brain metastases taken from patients with non-small-cell lung cancer.

The receptor library was made with the immunoSEQ multiplex PCR assay. T-cell receptor beta chain repertoire sequencing was performed alongside a 770-gene immune expression panel. Not all clones reach the TCRdb copy of this immuneACCESS table, which keeps in-frame sequences only. Checked studies attribute under half of the gap to unresolved V genes and leave the rest unexplained. The sample table lists over 2,000 clones, 70% to 90% of them with a count of one. The ten largest clones add up to about 6% of the sample. Study-wide findings and limitations: Paired brain metastases and primary tumors largely shared TCR repertoires, although T-cell densities in the metastases were sparse. T-cell infiltration was lower in brain metastases than in primary tumors (P < 0.001). T-cell clones were apparently expanded in about 70% of brain metastases relative to the matched primary tumors.

The CDR3, from cysteine to phenylalanine, totals 15 residues. CDR3 DNA is the only sequence kept; it has 45 bases, read in frame from the first base. CDR1 and CDR2, per the germline V gene, are LGHNA and YSLEER. The sequence links TRBV4-3 to TRBJ2-1; the D region possibly corresponds to TRBD2 (6 bases align). This TCR derives from a donor at least 40 years old with non-small cell lung cancer. The source material was primary lung tumor tissue. According to the study, the label for this sample's cell subset or site signals: primary lung tumor paired with brain metastasis. The DNA sequence is TGCGCCAGTAGCCAAGAGGATGGAACCGGGGGTGAGCAGTTCTTC. The encoded protein is CASSQEDGTGGEQFF.